This passage covers 12 T cell receptor beta chains from one sample sequenced in a study of CD8 T cells in ankylosing spondylitis. TCRdb re-analysed the 5' RACE reads in MiXCR, keeping a single row per CDR3 protein. This sample carries 85,000 to 90,000 distinct CDR3 sequences, 27% of them seen once, and the ten largest clones take 50% to 60%. The sequenced sample consisted of blood, either unsorted or a sorted T cell fraction (not recorded which). The receptors stem from a male donor with ankylosing spondylitis or in good health (not recorded which).

J is TRBJ2-3 and V is TRBV20-1; 9 bases agree with TRBD2. CDR1 and CDR2 (germline): DFQATT, SNEGSKA (reference sequence). CDR3 length: 16 residues. The junction had 9 bases not matched to a gene; V was cut back by 5 bases and J by 0 bases. The CDR3, as DNA: TGCAGTGCTCTCGATAGCGGGGGCCTAAGCACAGATACGCAGTATTTT. This gives the protein CSALDSGGLSTDTQYF.

This clonotype was counted between two and nine times. The V gene is TRBV20-1, the J gene TRBJ2-3, with a tentative D call TRBD2 (6 bases). This CDR3 contains 16 residues. From germline, CDR1 is DFQATT and CDR2 SNEGSKA (reference sequence). V lost 0 bases, J lost 1 base, and 14 bases lay in between. CDR3 loop: CSARDQRQRGTDTQYF. The CDR3 DNA sequence: TGCAGTGCTAGAGATCAACGGCAGCGGGGCACAGATACGCAGTATTTT.

The V call is TRBV6-1, the J call TRBJ2-3, with TRBD1 identical over 9 bases. Germline CDR1 MNHNS, CDR2 SASEGT. The CDR3 loop spans 14 amino acids. Losses at the gene ends were 7 bases for V and 5 bases for J; bases not matched to a gene: 7. This chain's CDR3 is CASKKQGAKDTQYF. CDR3 DNA sequence: TGTGCCAGCAAAAAACAGGGGGCGAAAGATACGCAGTATTTT.

The J gene is TRBJ2-3, the V gene TRBV7-2, with D perhaps TRBD2 (6 bases). The CDR3 has 15 residues. Looked up from germline, CDR1 is SGHTA and CDR2 is FQGNSA. V dropped 1 base and J dropped 0 bases, with 8 bases sitting between them. The CDR3 loop reads CASSLESGSTDTQYF. CDR3 nucleotides: TGTGCCAGCAGCTTAGAAAGCGGGAGCACAGATACGCAGTATTTT.

This clonotype was seen more than once but under ten times. The genes are TRBV12-3 or TRBV12-4 and TRBJ2-2; the D gene is possibly TRBD2 (6 bases). The CDR3 is made up of 15 amino acids. Trimming stripped 5 bases from V and 3 bases from J, with 13 bases between. Written as DNA, the CDR3 is TGTGCCAGCAGTCCGGGACCTAGCGACACCGGGGAGCTGTTTTTT. This sequence encodes CASSPGPSDTGELFF.

This clonotype was observed a few times. V gene TRBV7-2 combines with J gene TRBJ2-5, with D perhaps TRBD2 (6 bases). Germline CDR1 is SGHTA and CDR2 is FQGNSA. The ends were cut back, 4 bases at V and 3 bases at J, with 12 bases in the middle. This CDR3 comprises 14 residues. The CDR3: CASSSGDWEETQYF. The CDR3 nucleotides read TGTGCCAGCAGCTCCGGGGACTGGGAAGAGACCCAGTACTTC.

The V gene is TRBV19, the J gene TRBJ2-2; no firm D call. The CDR3 contains 11 residues. Deletions cut 6 bases from V and 10 bases from J, with 9 bases between. Germline loops: CDR1 LNHDA, CDR2 SQIVND (reference sequence). CDR3 DNA sequence: TGTGCCAGTAGATCTAGTACGGAGCTGTTTTTT. This translates into CASRSSTELFF.

This clonotype was counted a few times. The J gene is TRBJ2-5, the V gene TRBV18; D not certain. Germline V gene lookup returns CDR1 KGHSH and CDR2 LQKENI. This CDR3 region has 13 residues. The germline V and J ends were trimmed by 3 bases and 5 bases, with 10 bases remaining between them. The DNA of the CDR3 is TGTGCCAGCTCACCGACTTCGACCGAGACCCAGTACTTC. Translation: CASSPTSTETQYF.

To note about this clonotype: An end of the junction differs from the germline gene, which may be a read error. This chain uses TRBV5-1 with TRBJ2-6, with D hard to call. Germline assignment: CDR1 SGHRS and CDR2 YFSETQ. The CDR3 loop spans 12 amino acids. Here the CDR3 DNA reads TGCGCCAGCTGGGATGGCGCCAACGGCCTGACTTTC. It codes for CASWDGANGLTF. Combining the CDR3 with reference TRBV5-1 and TRBJ2-6 gives the whole variable domain KAGVTQTPRYLIKTRGQQVTLSCSPISGHRSVSWYQQTPGQGLQFLFEYFSETQRNKGNFPGRFSGRQFSNSRSEMNVSTLELGDSALYLCASWDGANGLTFGAGSRLTVL.

This clonotype was picked up a small number of times. Germline is not matched at one junction end, which may reflect a read error. The V gene is TRBV9, the J gene TRBJ2-2, with a possible D match to TRBD1 (6 bases). This CDR3 is built from 14 residues. The germline CDR1 and CDR2 sequences are SGDLS and YYNGEE. The CDR3 coding sequence is TGTCCCAGCAGCTCAAGCACAGGGACCGGGGAGCTGTTTTTT. Amino acids: CPSSSSTGTGELFF.

This clonotype was recorded a few times. The gene calls are TRBV20-1 and TRBJ1-1; no clear D gene. Germline V gene sequence: CDR1 DFQATT, CDR2 SNEGSKA (reference sequence). This CDR3 spans 16 amino acids. The V end was cut by 2 bases, the J end by 6 bases, with 22 bases between. In DNA, the CDR3 is TGCAGTGCTAGATTCCGCAGCCCCGGCAGTACTCCTGAAGCTTTCTTT. Translated: CSARFRSPGSTPEAFF.

This clonotype was recorded a few times. V gene TRBV24-1 combines with J gene TRBJ1-5, with D uncertain. The germline CDR1 and CDR2 sequences are KGHDR and SFDVKD. V was cut by 1 base and J by 4 bases, with 7 bases left in between. The CDR3 is made up of 14 amino acids. The CDR3 protein is CATSDLWGNQPQHF. The CDR3 region has the DNA TGTGCCACCAGTGATTTATGGGGAAATCAGCCCCAGCATTTT.